This TCR beta chain was recorded in a study of a mutant IDH1 vaccine in newly diagnosed glioma (dated by TCRdb to the early 2020s). As for the study more broadly: Across visits V03 through V10, patients got a total of eight vaccinations, given in weeks 1, 3, 5, 7, 11, 15, 19 and 23. Vaccination was initiated 4-6 weeks after radiotherapy alone, or concurrently with temozolomide cycles in the chemotherapy-containing groups. Of the approximately 30 treated patients, 62.5% were male and 37.5% were female, and the mean age was roughly 38 years. Prior to enrollment, patients had been given standard therapy consisting of radiotherapy alone, temozolomide alone, or radiochemotherapy with temozolomide, with the combination given to most patients. Peripheral blood samples were drawn at six visits, namely V03 (baseline), V05, V07, V10, V12 and V13. Longitudinal TCRB deep sequencing was done for 25 treated patients, wherever samples were available for exploratory analyses. General findings and caveats noted by the study authors: It was noted by the authors that analyses of patient blood samples could not be reproduced owing to sample limitations. Vaccine-induced immune responses across multiple MHC alleles were detected in roughly 94% of patients. No apparent relationship was observed between pseudoprogression and alterations in the top peripheral T cell clonotypes detected by TCRB sequencing. PBMC samples for TCRB deep sequencing were selected based on availability.

Turning to this clone: Its antigen has not been determined. No qualities accompany the bases; no much larger clone lies one base away.

The CDR3 runs 14 amino acids, cysteine and phenylalanine included. CDR3 DNA is the only sequence kept; it has 42 bases, read in frame from the first base. The germline V gene gives CDR1 as SGHRS and CDR2 as YFSETQ. Unmatched junction bases come to 1, with V trimmed by 3 bases and J by 2 bases. Library preparation employed the immunoSEQ multiplex PCR assay. The hsTCRB Kit was used according to the manufacturer's protocol to amplify rearranged TCR beta chain sequences. TCRB libraries were sequenced on an Illumina MiSeq. Concerning the study's data processing: The proprietary platform of the kit vendor was used for demultiplexing, trimming and gene mapping. Not all clones reach the TCRdb copy of this immuneACCESS table, which keeps in-frame sequences only. Checked studies attribute under half of the gap to unresolved V genes and leave the rest unexplained. That table is the source of V, J and clone size, and D and trimming were worked out from the DNA. The sample records around 27,000 clones, around 73% of which are singletons. The ten largest clones represent around 8.2% of the sample.

The time point label corresponds to: week 11, during vaccination. Every vaccine dose consisted of 300 ug of a 20-mer mutant IDH1 peptide in Montanide, administered subcutaneously together with topical imiquimod. Donors had newly diagnosed WHO grade 3 or 4 IDH1-mutant astrocytomas with loss of nuclear ATRX. The samples were drawn from NOA16, a multicentre, single-arm, open-label phase I trial in Germany that tested a mutant IDH1 peptide vaccine in humans for the first time. Genomic DNA for TCRB sequencing was extracted from EDTA blood using the DNeasy Blood and Tissue Kit. This clonotype originated in a young woman with glioma. The sample consisted of PBMCs, taken from a glioma patient whose treatment included an IDH1 peptide vaccine. In this chain, TRBV5-1 is recombined with TRBJ2-7; 11 nucleotides in the junction match TRBD1. The DNA sequence reads TGCGCCAGCAGCTCGGGACAGGGGGCCTACGAGCAGTACTTC. It is translated as CASSSGQGAYEQYF.